This TCR beta chain was obtained from a study of T cells after yellow fever vaccination. Across the study: Researchers used SMART-Seq v4 Ultra Low Input to prepare fractions that had low cell numbers. Whole-study results and caveats: Contaminants from the bulk population, in the form of abundant clonotypes, could be found in FACS-sorted repertoires.

The CDR3 runs 16 residues. The J segment lost 7 bases and the V segment lost 5 bases, leaving 14 bases of the junction unmatched. Germline CDR1 reads LGHDT; CDR2 reads YNNKEL (reference sequence). This clonotype was seen repeatedly, ten times or more. The antigen is not known. TCR cDNA, made by 5'RACE template switching, carried an added universal primer site and UMIs. TCRdb independently ran MiXCR on the 5' RACE reads; one entry per CDR3 protein. Of some 600,000 distinct CDR3 sequences listed, roughly 17% are singletons. The TCR sequence derives from a man aged 18 to 30 who received the YFV17D yellow fever vaccine. Sequenced material: PBMCs, taken less than 6 days after the first yellow fever vaccination. The chain recombines TRBV3-1 with TRBJ2-4; 7 bases line up with TRBD2. The CDR3 loop reads CASSGRDRGGWNIQYF. The CDR3, as DNA: TGTGCCAGCAGCGGTCGGGACCGCGGGGGATGGAACATTCAGTACTTC.